This is a list of T cell receptor beta chains from one sample in a study of T cell repertoires in cytomegalovirus infection. For these receptors, no antigen is known. TCRdb ran MiXCR on the reads and lists one entry per CDR3 protein. The sample has hundreds of thousands of distinct CDR3 sequences, 33% seen once. The material sequenced was cultured PBMCs, taken from culture after CMV antigen stimulation. The receptors come from a human donor in good health (CMV status not recorded). Some clones in this sample may be carry-over from other donors' samples. Each CDR3 is given with its conserved first and last residue. The order of the fields is J gene, D gene, V gene, clone size, CDR3 protein, CDR3 DNA. The D gene is left open where the match is weak. Expanded clones get a size class; other rows say once, few or many, or leave the size out.

TRBJ2-2 | NA | TRBV2 | NA | CASGASWRTGELFF | TGTGCCAGCGGGGCGTCTTGGCGCACCGGGGAGCTGTTTTTT
TRBJ1-2 | NA | TRBV10-3 | NA | CAISVRQPDGYTF | TGTGCCATCAGTGTTAGGCAGCCCGACGGCTACACCTTC
TRBJ1-4 | NA | TRBV20-1 | few | CSARAGREFF | TGCAGTGCTCGGGCCGGGCGAGAGTTTTTT
TRBJ1-6 | NA | TRBV2 | few | CASRGGVANSPLHF | TGTGCCAGCAGGGGGGGGGTTGCTAATTCACCCCTCCACTTT
TRBJ1-2 | NA | TRBV30 | NA | CAWSVAGLESYTF | TGTGCCTGGAGTGTAGCAGGGTTGGAGAGCTACACCTTC
TRBJ2-3 | NA | TRBV28 | NA | CASRSGVDTQYF | TGTGCCAGCAGATCCGGGGTAGATACGCAGTATTTT
TRBJ1-2 | TRBD1 | TRBV10-2 | NA | CASSDFAGQGGGGYTF | TGCGCCAGCAGTGACTTTGCAGGACAGGGCGGAGGTGGCTACACCTTC
TRBJ2-5 | TRBD1 | TRBV27 | NA | CASRGTGQDLQETQYF | TGTGCCAGCAGAGGAACGGGACAGGATCTTCAAGAGACCCAGTACTTC
TRBJ1-2 | NA | TRBV4-1 | few | CASSQEPPRGYTF | TGCGCCAGCAGCCAAGAACCACCTCGGGGCTACACCTTC
TRBJ1-6 | NA | TRBV19 | NA | CASSEISNSPLHF | TGTGCCAGTAGCGAAATAAGTAATTCACCCCTCCACTTT
TRBJ2-3 | TRBD2 | TRBV7-2 | NA | CASSFGLVPDTQYF | TGTGCCAGCAGCTTCGGACTAGTCCCAGATACGCAGTATTTT
TRBJ2-7 | NA | TRBV15 | few | CATSRDGTGTYEQYF | TGTGCCACCAGCAGAGATGGAACAGGGACCTACGAGCAGTACTTC
TRBJ2-4 | NA | TRBV15 | NA | CATSRAHWTSQNIQYF | TGTGCCACCAGCAGAGCCCACTGGACTTCCCAAAACATTCAGTACTTC
TRBJ2-3 | NA | TRBV20-1 | NA | CSATELLDPTDTQYF | TGCAGTGCTACCGAACTTTTAGACCCCACAGATACGCAGTATTTT
TRBJ1-5 | NA | TRBV18 | NA | CASSPVGASAGNQPQHF | TGTGCCAGCTCACCAGTAGGAGCGAGTGCGGGCAATCAGCCCCAGCATTTT
TRBJ1-5 | NA | TRBV2 | NA | CASSVYRASNQPQHF | TGTGCCAGCAGTGTATACAGGGCAAGCAATCAGCCCCAGCATTTT
TRBJ2-7 | NA | TRBV7-2 | many | CASSLSRGSNYEQYF | TGTGCCAGCAGCTTATCGAGGGGGTCTAACTACGAGCAGTACTTC
TRBJ2-7 | NA | TRBV27 | few | CASSLSVVTGEQYF | TGTGCCAGCAGTTTATCGGTTGTGACCGGCGAGCAGTACTTC
TRBJ2-5 | TRBD1 | TRBV4-1 | NA | CASSRTDREHGETQYF | TGCGCCAGCAGCCGAACGGACAGGGAACATGGAGAGACCCAGTACTTC
TRBJ2-6 | NA | TRBV19 | few | CASSKGAGANVLTF | TGTGCCAGTAGTAAGGGAGCTGGGGCCAACGTCCTGACTTTC
TRBJ1-5 | TRBD1 | TRBV6-1 | NA | CASREGTGYQPQHF | TGTGCCAGCAGGGAAGGGACAGGGTATCAGCCCCAGCATTTT
TRBJ2-3 | NA | TRBV6-2/TRBV6-3 | many | CASNPPDYLPWSTDTQYF | TGTGCCAGCAATCCCCCGGACTATCTGCCTTGGAGCACAGATACGCAGTATTTT
TRBJ2-3 | TRBD2 | TRBV4-3 | NA | CASSQDPPAGRAEDTQYF | TGCGCCAGCAGCCAAGATCCCCCTGCGGGGAGGGCGGAAGATACGCAGTATTTT
TRBJ1-3 | NA | TRBV6-6 | NA | CASSYSGGGNTIYF | TGTGCCAGCAGTTACTCGGGCGGAGGAAACACCATATATTTT
TRBJ2-1 | NA | TRBV29-1 | NA | CSVAGRRNEQFF | TGCAGCGTCGCGGGGCGGAGGAATGAGCAGTTCTTC
TRBJ2-5 | TRBD2 | TRBV19 | NA | CASGEAGLYQETQYF | TGTGCCAGTGGGGAAGCGGGATTGTACCAAGAGACCCAGTACTTC
TRBJ2-7 | NA | TRBV7-2 | NA | CANSPIPSYEQYF | TGTGCCAACAGCCCGATTCCTAGCTACGAGCAGTACTTC
TRBJ2-7 | NA | TRBV7-9 | NA | CASSPDPWTQRYYEQYF | TGTGCCAGCAGCCCCGACCCCTGGACACAACGGTACTACGAGCAGTACTTC
TRBJ2-1 | NA | TRBV20-1 | few | CSAWGRYNEQFF | TGCAGTGCGTGGGGGAGATACAATGAGCAGTTCTTC
TRBJ1-2 | NA | TRBV7-2 | many | CASSRTWANYGYTF | TGTGCCAGCAGCCGGACGTGGGCTAACTATGGCTACACCTTC